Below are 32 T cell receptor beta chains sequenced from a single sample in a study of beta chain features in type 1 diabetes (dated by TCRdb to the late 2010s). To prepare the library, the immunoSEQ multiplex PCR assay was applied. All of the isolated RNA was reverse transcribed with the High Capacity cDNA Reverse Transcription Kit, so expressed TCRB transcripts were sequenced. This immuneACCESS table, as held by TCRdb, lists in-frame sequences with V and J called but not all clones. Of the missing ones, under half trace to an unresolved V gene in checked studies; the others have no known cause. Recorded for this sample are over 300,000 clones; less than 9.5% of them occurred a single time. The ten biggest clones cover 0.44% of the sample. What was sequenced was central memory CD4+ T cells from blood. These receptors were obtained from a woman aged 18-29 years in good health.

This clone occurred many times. CDR3 nucleotide sequence: TGTGCCAGCAGTTTATCATCTCGCGTTGGGGGGAGGAACGAGCAGTACTTC. As protein: CASSLSSRVGGRNEQYF. The rearrangement links TRBV27 to TRBJ2-7; D perhaps matches TRBD2 (6 bases). The CDR3 is made up of 17 amino acids. V was clipped by 0 bases and J by 5 bases, with 20 bases between them. CDR1 and CDR2 from the germline V gene are MNHEY and SMNVEV (reference sequence).

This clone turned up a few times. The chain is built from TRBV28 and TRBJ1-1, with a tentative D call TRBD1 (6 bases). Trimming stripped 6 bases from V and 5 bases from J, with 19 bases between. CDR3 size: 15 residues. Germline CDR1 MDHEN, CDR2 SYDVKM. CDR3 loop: CASRSPNTGRTEAFF. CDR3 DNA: TGTGCCAGCAGGAGCCCGAACACAGGGAGGACTGAAGCTTTCTTT.

The CDR3 DNA reads as TGTGCCAGTAGCGGATACTCCTACGAGCAGTACTTC. This encodes CASSGYSYEQYF. The chain has TRBV7-6 and TRBJ2-7; D may be TRBD2 (6 bases). V lost 9 bases and J 0 bases, leaving 9 bases between the germline ends. Germline V gene lookup returns CDR1 SGHVS and CDR2 FNYEAQ. The CDR3 is 12 residues long.

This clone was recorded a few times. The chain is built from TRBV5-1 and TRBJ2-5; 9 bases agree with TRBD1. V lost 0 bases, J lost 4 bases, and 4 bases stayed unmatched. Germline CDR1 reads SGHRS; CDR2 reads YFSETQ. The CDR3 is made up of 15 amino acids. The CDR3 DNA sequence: TGCGCCAGCAGCTTGGGGACAGGGGATGGAGAGACCCAGTACTTC. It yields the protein CASSLGTGDGETQYF. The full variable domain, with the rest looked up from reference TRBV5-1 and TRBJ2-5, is KAGVTQTPRYLIKTRGQQVTLSCSPISGHRSVSWYQQTPGQGLQFLFEYFSETQRNKGNFPGRFSGRQFSNSRSEMNVSTLELGDSALYLCASSLGTGDGETQYFGPGTRLLVL.

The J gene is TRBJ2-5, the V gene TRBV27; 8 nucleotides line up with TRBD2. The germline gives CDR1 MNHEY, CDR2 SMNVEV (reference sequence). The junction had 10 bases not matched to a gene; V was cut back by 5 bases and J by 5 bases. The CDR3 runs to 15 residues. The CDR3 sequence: CASSTQRERRETQYF. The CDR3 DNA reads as TGTGCCAGCAGTACCCAGCGGGAGCGTCGGGAGACCCAGTACTTC.

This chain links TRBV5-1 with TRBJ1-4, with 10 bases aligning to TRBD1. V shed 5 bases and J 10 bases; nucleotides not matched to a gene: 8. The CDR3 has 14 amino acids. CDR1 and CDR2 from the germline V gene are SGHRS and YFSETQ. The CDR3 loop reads CASRAGTGVGKLFF. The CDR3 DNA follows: TGCGCCAGCAGAGCCGGGACAGGGGTTGGAAAACTGTTTTTT.

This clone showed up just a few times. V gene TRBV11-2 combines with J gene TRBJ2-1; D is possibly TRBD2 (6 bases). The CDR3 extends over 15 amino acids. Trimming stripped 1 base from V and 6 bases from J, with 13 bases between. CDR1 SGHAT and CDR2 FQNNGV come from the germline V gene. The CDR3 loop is CASSLAREAFNEQFF. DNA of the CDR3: TGTGCCAGCAGCTTAGCGCGGGAAGCGTTCAATGAGCAGTTCTTC. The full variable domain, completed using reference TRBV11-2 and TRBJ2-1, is EAGVAQSPRYKIIEKRQSVAFWCNPISGHATLYWYQQILGQGPKLLIQFQNNGVVDDSQLPKDRFSAERLKGVDSTLKIQPAKLEDSAVYLCASSLAREAFNEQFFGPGTRLTVL.

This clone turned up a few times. The CDR3 region is CASSQNRGRNNEQFF. DNA for the CDR3: TGTGCCAGCAGCCAAAACAGGGGTCGGAACAATGAGCAGTTCTTC. The chain combines TRBV4-2 with TRBJ2-1; 7 nucleotides match TRBD1. This CDR3 is built from 15 residues. V was clipped by 2 bases and J by 5 bases; unmatched bases: 6. The germline gives CDR1 LGHNA, CDR2 YNFKEQ.

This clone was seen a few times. The CDR3 region has the DNA TGTGCCAGCAGCCAGGTGGCAGATACGCAGTATTTT. Protein: CASSQVADTQYF. This chain joins TRBV6-6 and TRBJ2-3; D gene unclear. The CDR3 has 12 residues. The V and J ends lost 6 bases and 4 bases respectively, with 8 bases between them. Germline V gene data show CDR1 as MNHNY and CDR2 as SVGAGI (reference sequence).

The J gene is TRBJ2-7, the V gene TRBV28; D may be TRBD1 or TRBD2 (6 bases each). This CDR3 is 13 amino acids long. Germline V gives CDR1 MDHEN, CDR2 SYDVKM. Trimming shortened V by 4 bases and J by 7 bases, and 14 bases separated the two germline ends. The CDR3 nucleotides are TGTGCCAGCAGTTCCGGGGGCCCGGGAGAGCAGTACTTC. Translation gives CASSSGGPGEQYF.

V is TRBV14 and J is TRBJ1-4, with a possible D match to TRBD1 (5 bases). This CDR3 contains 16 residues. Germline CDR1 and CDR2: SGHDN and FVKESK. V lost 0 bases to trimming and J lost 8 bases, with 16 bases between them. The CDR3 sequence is CASSQDVRGVGEKLFF. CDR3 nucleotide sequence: TGTGCCAGCAGCCAAGACGTCCGGGGGGTAGGAGAAAAACTGTTTTTT.

The CDR3 DNA follows: TGTGCCAGCAGTTTATGGGACATCTCCTACGAGCAGTACTTC. The encoded protein is CASSLWDISYEQYF. The chain uses TRBV28 and TRBJ2-7; tentative D call: TRBD1 (5 bases). Germline CDR1 MDHEN, CDR2 SYDVKM. The CDR3 has 14 amino acids. V was clipped by 0 bases and J by 0 bases, with 6 bases between them.

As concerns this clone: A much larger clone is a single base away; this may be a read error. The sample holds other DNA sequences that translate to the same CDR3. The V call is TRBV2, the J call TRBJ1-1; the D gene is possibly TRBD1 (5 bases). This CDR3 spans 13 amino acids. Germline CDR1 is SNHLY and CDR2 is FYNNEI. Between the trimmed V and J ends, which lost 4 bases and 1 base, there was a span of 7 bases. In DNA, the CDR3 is TGTGCCAGCAGTGTTGGGGGGAACACTGAAGCTTTCTTT. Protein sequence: CASSVGGNTEAFF.

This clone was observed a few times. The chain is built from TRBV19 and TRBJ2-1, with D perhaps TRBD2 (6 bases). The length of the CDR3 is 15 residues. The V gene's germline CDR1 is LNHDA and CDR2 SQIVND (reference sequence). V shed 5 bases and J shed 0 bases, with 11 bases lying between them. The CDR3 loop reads CASSDLARSYNEQFF. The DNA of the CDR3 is TGTGCCAGTAGTGATCTAGCGCGCTCCTACAATGAGCAGTTCTTC.

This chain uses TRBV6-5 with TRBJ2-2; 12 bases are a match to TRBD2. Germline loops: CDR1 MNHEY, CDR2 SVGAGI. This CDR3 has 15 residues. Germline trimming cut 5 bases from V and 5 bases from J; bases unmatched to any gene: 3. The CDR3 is CASSRTSGKTGELFF. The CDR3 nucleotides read TGTGCCAGCAGTAGGACTAGCGGGAAGACCGGGGAGCTGTTTTTT.

This CDR3 reads CASSQDQGGNEQYF. The DNA of the CDR3 is TGTGCCAGCAGCCAAGATCAAGGAGGTAACGAGCAGTACTTC. The rearrangement joins TRBV4-2 to TRBJ2-7, with D possibly TRBD2 on 5 matching bases. Germline loops: CDR1 LGHNA, CDR2 YNFKEQ. Trimming removed 0 bases from V and 5 bases from J, with 11 bases in between. CDR3 size: 14 residues.

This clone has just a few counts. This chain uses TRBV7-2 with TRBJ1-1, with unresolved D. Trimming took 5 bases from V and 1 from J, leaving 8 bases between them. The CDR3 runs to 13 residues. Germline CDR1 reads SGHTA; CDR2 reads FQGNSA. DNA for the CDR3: TGTGCCAGCAGCCGACAAAGGAACACTGAAGCTTTCTTT. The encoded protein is CASSRQRNTEAFF.

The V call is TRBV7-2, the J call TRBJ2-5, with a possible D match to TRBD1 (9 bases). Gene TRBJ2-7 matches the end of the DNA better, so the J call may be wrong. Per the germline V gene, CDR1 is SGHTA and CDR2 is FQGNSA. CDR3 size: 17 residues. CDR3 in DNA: TGTGCCAGCAGCCCGCGGGGGGCGGGACAGGGCACCCACGAGCAGTACTTC. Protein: CASSPRGAGQGTHEQYF.

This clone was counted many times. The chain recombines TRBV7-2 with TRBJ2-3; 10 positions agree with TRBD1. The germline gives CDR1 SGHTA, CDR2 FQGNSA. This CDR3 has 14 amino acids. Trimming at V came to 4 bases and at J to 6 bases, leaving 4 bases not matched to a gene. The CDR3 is CASSWDRGADTQYF. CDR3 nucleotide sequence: TGTGCCAGCAGCTGGGACAGGGGAGCCGATACGCAGTATTTT.

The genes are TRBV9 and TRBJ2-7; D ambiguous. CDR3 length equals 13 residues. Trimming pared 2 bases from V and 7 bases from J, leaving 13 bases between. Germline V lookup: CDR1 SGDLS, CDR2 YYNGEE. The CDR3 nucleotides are TGTGCCAGCAGCGTTCGAATGAGTGGGGAGCAGTACTTC. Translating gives CASSVRMSGEQYF.

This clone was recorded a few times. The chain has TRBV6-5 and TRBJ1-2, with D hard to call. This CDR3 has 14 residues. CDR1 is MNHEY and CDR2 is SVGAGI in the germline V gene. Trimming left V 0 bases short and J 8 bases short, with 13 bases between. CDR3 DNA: TGTGCCAGCAGTTACTCGACCCACGATGACGGCTACACCTTC. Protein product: CASSYSTHDDGYTF.

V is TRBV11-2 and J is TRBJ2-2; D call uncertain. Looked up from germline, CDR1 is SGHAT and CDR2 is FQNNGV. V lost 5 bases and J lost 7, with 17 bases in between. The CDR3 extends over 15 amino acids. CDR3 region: CASSQVSPRDGELFF. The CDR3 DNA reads TGTGCCAGCAGCCAAGTATCTCCCCGTGACGGGGAGCTGTTTTTT.

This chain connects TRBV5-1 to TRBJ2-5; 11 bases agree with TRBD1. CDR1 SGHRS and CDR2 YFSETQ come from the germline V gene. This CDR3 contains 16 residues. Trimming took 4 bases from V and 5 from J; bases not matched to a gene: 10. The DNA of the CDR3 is TGCGCCAGCAGCCGGACAGGGGGCGGAGGATCGGAGACCCAGTACTTC. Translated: CASSRTGGGGSETQYF.

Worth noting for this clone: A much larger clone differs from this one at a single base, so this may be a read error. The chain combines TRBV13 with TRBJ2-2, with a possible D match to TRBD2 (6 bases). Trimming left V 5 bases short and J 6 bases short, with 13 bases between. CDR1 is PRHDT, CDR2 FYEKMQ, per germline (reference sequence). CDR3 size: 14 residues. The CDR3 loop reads CASSRRLVSGELFF. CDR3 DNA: TGTGCCAGCAGCCGGAGACTAGTCTCCGGGGAGCTGTTTTTT.

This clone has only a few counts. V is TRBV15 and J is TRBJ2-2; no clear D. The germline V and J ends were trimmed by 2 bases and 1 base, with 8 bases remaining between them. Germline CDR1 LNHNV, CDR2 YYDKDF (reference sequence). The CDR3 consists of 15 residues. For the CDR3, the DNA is TGTGCCACCAGCAGACAGACCCAGAACACCGGGGAGCTGTTTTTT. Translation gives CATSRQTQNTGELFF.

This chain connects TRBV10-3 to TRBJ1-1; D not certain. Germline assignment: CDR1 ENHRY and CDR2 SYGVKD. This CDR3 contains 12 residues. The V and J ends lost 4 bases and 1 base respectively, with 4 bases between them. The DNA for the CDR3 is TGTGCCATCAGTGCAAAGAACACTGAAGCTTTCTTT. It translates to CAISAKNTEAFF.

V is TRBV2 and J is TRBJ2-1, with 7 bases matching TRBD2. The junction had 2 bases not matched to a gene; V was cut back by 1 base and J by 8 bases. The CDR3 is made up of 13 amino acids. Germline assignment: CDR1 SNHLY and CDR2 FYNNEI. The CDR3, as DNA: TGTGCCAGCAGTGAAGGGACTAGACATGAGCAGTTCTTC. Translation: CASSEGTRHEQFF.

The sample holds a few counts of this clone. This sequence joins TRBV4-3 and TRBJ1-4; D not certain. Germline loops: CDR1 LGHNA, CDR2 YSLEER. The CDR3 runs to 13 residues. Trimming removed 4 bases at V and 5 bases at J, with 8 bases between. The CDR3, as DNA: TGCGCCAGCAGCCGCTCCCGAAATGAAAAACTGTTTTTT. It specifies CASSRSRNEKLFF.

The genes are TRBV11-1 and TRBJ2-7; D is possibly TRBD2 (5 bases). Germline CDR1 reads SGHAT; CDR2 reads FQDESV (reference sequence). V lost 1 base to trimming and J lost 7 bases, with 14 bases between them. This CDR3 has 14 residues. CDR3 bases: TGTGCCAGCAGCTTAGGACTTGGCTCGGGGGAGCAGTACTTC. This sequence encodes CASSLGLGSGEQYF. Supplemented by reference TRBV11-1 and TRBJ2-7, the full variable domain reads EAEVAQSPRYKITEKSQAVAFWCDPISGHATLYWYRQILGQGPELLVQFQDESVVDDSQLPKDRFSAERLKGVDSTLKIQPAELGDSAMYLCASSLGLGSGEQYFGPGTRLTVT.

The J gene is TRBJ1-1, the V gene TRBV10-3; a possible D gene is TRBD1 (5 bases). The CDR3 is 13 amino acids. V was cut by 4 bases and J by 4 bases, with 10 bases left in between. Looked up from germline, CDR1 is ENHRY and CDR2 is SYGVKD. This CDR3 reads CAISVGDGTEAFF. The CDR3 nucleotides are TGTGCCATCAGTGTTGGGGACGGCACTGAAGCTTTCTTT.

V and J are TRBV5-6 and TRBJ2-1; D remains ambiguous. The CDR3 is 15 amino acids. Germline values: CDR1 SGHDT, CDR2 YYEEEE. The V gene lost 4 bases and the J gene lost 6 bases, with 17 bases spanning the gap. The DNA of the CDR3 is TGTGCCAGCAGCCCCCGATCGTCTAGAATCAATGAGCAGTTCTTC. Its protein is CASSPRSSRINEQFF.

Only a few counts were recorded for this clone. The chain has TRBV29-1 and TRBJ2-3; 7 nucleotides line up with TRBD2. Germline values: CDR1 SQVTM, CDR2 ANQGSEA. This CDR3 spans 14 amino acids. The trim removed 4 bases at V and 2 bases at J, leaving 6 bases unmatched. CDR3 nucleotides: TGCAGCGTTGTAATAGCGGGCGTCACAGATACGCAGTATTTT. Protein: CSVVIAGVTDTQYF.